This T cell receptor (beta chain) emerged from a study of T-cell reconstitution after alpha-beta-depleted transplantation in children. Unique molecular identifiers were built into the TCRbeta library. TCRdb re-called the PCR reads with MiXCR, one entry per CDR3 protein. The profile shows over 400,000 distinct CDR3 sequences, about 12% of them singletons. Many counts were recorded for this clonotype. CDR3 length: 14 residues. The V gene end was trimmed by 2 bases and the J gene end by 3 bases; junction bases not matched to a gene: 3. Per germline, CDR1 ENHRY and CDR2 SYGVKD. The V call is TRBV10-3, the J call TRBJ2-7, with 8 bases lining up with TRBD1. This clonotype originated in a human donor who donated a stem cell graft to a child with combined immunodeficiency. The sequenced sample was PBMCs from the stem cell graft donor, obtained from the stem cell graft. CDR3 residues: CAISEGQGLYEQYF. For the CDR3, the DNA is TGTGCCATCAGTGAGGGACAGGGTCTCTACGAGCAGTACTTC.